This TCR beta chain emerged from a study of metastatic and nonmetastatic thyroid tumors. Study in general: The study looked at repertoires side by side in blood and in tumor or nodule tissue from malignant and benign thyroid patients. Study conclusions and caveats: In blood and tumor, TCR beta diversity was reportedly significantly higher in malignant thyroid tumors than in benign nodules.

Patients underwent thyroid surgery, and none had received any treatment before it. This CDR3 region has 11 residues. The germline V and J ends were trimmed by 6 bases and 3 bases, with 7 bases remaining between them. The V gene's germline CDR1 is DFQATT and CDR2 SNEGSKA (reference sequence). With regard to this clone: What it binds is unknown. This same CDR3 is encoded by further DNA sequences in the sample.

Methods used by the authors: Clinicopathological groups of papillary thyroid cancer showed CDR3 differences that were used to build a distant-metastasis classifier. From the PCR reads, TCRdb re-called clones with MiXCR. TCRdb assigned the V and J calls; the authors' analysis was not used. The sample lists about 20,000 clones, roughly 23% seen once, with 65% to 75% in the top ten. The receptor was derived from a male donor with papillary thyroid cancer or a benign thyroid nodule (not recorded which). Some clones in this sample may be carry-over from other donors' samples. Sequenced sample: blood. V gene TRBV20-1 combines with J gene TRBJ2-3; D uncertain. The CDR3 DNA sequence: TGCAGTGCCGGGCAGACAGATACGCAGTATTTT. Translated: CSAGQTDTQYF.